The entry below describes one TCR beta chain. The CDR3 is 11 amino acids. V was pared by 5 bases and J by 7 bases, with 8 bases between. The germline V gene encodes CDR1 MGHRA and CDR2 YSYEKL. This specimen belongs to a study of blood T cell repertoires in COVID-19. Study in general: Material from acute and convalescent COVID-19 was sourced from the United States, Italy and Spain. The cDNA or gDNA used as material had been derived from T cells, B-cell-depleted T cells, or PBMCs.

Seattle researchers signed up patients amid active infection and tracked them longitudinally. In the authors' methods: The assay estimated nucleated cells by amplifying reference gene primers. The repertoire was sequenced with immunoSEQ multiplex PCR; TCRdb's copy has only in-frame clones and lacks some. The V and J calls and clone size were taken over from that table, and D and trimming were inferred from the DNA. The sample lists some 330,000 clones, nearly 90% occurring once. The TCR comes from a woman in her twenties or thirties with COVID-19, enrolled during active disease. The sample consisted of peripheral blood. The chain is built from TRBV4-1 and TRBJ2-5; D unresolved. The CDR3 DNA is TGCGCCAGCAGCAACACGGGGACCCAGTACTTC. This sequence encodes CASSNTGTQYF.